The rows below give T cell receptor beta chains drawn from one sample of a study of post-analysis software for immune sequencing data. Each CDR3 protein gets one entry after TCRdb re-called the PCR reads with MiXCR. The sample carries some 700,000 distinct CDR3 sequences, 59% recorded once. The sample comprised blood. All receptors come from a girl between 2 and 10 years old with multiple sclerosis. The conserved cysteine and the conserved F or W are not part of the CDR3 here. Fields, in order: J gene, V gene, clone size, CDR3 protein. Not all rows give a size; the values are once, few, many and, for expanded clones, a class.

J gene: TRBJ1-1
V gene: TRBV3-1
clone size: .
CDR3 protein: ASSLLDRGRTEAF

J gene: TRBJ2-1
V gene: TRBV20-1
clone size: once
CDR3 protein: SARDPGLGLHEQF

J gene: TRBJ2-7
V gene: TRBV5-1
clone size: .
CDR3 protein: ASSQPDRSNEQY

J gene: TRBJ2-1
V gene: TRBV25-1
clone size: .
CDR3 protein: ASISDFSYNEQF

J gene: TRBJ2-5
V gene: TRBV6-5
clone size: .
CDR3 protein: ASSSRYQGKQTQY

J gene: TRBJ2-1
V gene: TRBV4-3
clone size: .
CDR3 protein: ASSQDETSGGEPYNEQF

J gene: TRBJ2-1
V gene: TRBV11-2
clone size: .
CDR3 protein: ASSPGRRYNEQF

J gene: TRBJ2-3
V gene: TRBV12-3/TRBV12-4
clone size: .
CDR3 protein: ASSFKGGADLTTDTQY

J gene: TRBJ1-1
V gene: TRBV20-1
clone size: .
CDR3 protein: SATPGQGKRNTEAF

J gene: TRBJ2-1
V gene: TRBV13
clone size: .
CDR3 protein: ASSTPLAGDHNEQF

J gene: TRBJ2-3
V gene: TRBV9
clone size: .
CDR3 protein: ASSVPLGAEDTQY

J gene: TRBJ2-1
V gene: TRBV29-1
clone size: few
CDR3 protein: SVEDQTRGPYNEQF

J gene: TRBJ2-3
V gene: TRBV7-2
clone size: .
CDR3 protein: ASSSGTSGGWDTQY

J gene: TRBJ1-1
V gene: TRBV7-2
clone size: .
CDR3 protein: ASSLDSSGTLRAF

J gene: TRBJ1-1
V gene: TRBV29-1
clone size: few
CDR3 protein: SVVGFLNTEAF

J gene: TRBJ2-1
V gene: TRBV20-1
clone size: .
CDR3 protein: SAGDGGLATNEQF

J gene: TRBJ2-3
V gene: TRBV7-9
clone size: .
CDR3 protein: ASSLEPGQGADTQY

J gene: TRBJ2-3
V gene: TRBV24-1
clone size: .
CDR3 protein: ATSDRTGGTDTQY

J gene: TRBJ2-1
V gene: TRBV20-1
clone size: .
CDR3 protein: SANIAGEAYNEQF

J gene: TRBJ2-1
V gene: TRBV6-5
clone size: .
CDR3 protein: ASSWDGGGSYNEQF

J gene: TRBJ2-5
V gene: TRBV10-3
clone size: .
CDR3 protein: ASTMGGRETQY

J gene: TRBJ1-6
V gene: TRBV7-3
clone size: .
CDR3 protein: ASSYRGVNSPLH

J gene: TRBJ2-7
V gene: TRBV10-3
clone size: .
CDR3 protein: AISESLWDEQY

J gene: TRBJ2-7
V gene: TRBV7-3
clone size: many
CDR3 protein: ASSPGTGPYEQY

J gene: TRBJ2-4
V gene: TRBV20-1
clone size: .
CDR3 protein: SARAPPDRNIQY

J gene: TRBJ1-1
V gene: TRBV6-5
clone size: once
CDR3 protein: ASSRDRSRTEAF

J gene: TRBJ2-7
V gene: TRBV20-1
clone size: .
CDR3 protein: SANGLTYEQY

J gene: TRBJ2-3
V gene: TRBV18
clone size: few
CDR3 protein: ASSLSYTDTQY

J gene: TRBJ1-1
V gene: TRBV5-1
clone size: few
CDR3 protein: ASAGGRSEAF

J gene: TRBJ2-5
V gene: TRBV27
clone size: .
CDR3 protein: ASRLRGAREQY

J gene: TRBJ2-3
V gene: TRBV20-1
clone size: .
CDR3 protein: SAVRTSGRADTQY

J gene: .
V gene: TRBV9
clone size: few
CDR3 protein: ASSVDPPGQTRDEQY

J gene: TRBJ1-2
V gene: TRBV6-2/TRBV6-3
clone size: .
CDR3 protein: ASSYPGQGASYGYT

J gene: TRBJ2-7
V gene: TRBV6-6
clone size: .
CDR3 protein: ASNSPGRDRSYEQY

J gene: TRBJ2-7
V gene: TRBV12-5
clone size: .
CDR3 protein: ASGLFPYEQY

J gene: TRBJ1-1
V gene: TRBV5-5
clone size: .
CDR3 protein: ASSPPGGSRNLRAF

J gene: TRBJ2-7
V gene: TRBV4-1
clone size: .
CDR3 protein: ASSQPGDFREQY

J gene: TRBJ1-5
V gene: TRBV5-1
clone size: .
CDR3 protein: ASSASGGVCHTHDALCSNQPQH

J gene: TRBJ2-5
V gene: TRBV2
clone size: .
CDR3 protein: ASSATGTGSETQY

J gene: TRBJ1-2
V gene: TRBV12-5
clone size: .
CDR3 protein: ASGSGTGNDYGYT

J gene: TRBJ1-2
V gene: TRBV10-3
clone size: few
CDR3 protein: AISESRQVGYT

J gene: TRBJ2-7
V gene: TRBV28
clone size: .
CDR3 protein: ASSPGLAGLLSQSYEQY

J gene: TRBJ2-3
V gene: TRBV20-1
clone size: few
CDR3 protein: SASALAGGTDTQY

J gene: TRBJ1-1
V gene: TRBV9
clone size: .
CDR3 protein: ASSVGLGVPFEAF

J gene: TRBJ1-1
V gene: TRBV5-1
clone size: .
CDR3 protein: ASSLNRMNTEAF

J gene: TRBJ2-7
V gene: TRBV20-1
clone size: .
CDR3 protein: SARSGRIYEQY

J gene: TRBJ2-5
V gene: TRBV15
clone size: .
CDR3 protein: ATSRDNGDQETQY

J gene: TRBJ1-6
V gene: TRBV6-1
clone size: .
CDR3 protein: ASSEGGGGGSPLH